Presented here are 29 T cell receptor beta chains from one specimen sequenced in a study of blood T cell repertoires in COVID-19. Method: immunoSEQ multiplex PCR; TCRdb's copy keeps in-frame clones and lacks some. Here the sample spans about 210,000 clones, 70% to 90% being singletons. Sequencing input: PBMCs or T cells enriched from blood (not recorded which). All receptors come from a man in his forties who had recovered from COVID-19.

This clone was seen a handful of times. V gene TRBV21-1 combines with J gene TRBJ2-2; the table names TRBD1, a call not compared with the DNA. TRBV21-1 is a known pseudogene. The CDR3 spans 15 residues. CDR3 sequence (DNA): TGTGCCAGCAGCAACAGGGGGCAGGGCACCGGGGAGCTGTTTTTT. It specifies CASSNRGQGTGELFF.

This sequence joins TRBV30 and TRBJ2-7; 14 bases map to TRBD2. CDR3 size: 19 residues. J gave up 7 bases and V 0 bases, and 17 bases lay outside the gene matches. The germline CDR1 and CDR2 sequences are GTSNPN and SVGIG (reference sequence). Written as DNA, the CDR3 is TGTGCCTGGAGTGTACAAGAGGACGGGACTAGCGGGAGAGTGAGGGAGCAGTACTTC. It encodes CAWSVQEDGTSGRVREQYF.

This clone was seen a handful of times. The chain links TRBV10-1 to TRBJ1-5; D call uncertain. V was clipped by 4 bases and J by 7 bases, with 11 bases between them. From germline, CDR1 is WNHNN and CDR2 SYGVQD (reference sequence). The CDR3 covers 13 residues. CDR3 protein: CASSADPGQPQHF. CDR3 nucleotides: TGCGCCAGCAGTGCGGACCCGGGGCAGCCCCAGCATTTT.

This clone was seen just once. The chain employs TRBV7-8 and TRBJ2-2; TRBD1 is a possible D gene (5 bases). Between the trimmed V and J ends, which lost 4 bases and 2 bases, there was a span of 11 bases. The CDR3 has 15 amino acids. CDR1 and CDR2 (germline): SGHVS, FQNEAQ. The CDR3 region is CASSSRQTNTGELFF. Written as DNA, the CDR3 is TGTGCCAGCAGCTCCCGACAGACCAACACCGGGGAGCTGTTTTTT.

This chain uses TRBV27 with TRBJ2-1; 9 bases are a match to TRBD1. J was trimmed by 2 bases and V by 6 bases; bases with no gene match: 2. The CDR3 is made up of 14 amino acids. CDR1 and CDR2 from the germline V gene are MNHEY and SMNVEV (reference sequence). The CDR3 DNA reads TGTGCCAGCAGAAGACAGGGGGCCTACAATGAGCAGTTCTTC. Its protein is CASRRQGAYNEQFF.

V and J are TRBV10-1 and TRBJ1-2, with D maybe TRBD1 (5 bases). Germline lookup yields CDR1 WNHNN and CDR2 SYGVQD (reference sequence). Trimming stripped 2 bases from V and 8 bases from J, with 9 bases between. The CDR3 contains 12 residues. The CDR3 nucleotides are TGCGCCAGCAGTGAGGGGGCTGAGGGCTACACCTTC. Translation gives CASSEGAEGYTF.

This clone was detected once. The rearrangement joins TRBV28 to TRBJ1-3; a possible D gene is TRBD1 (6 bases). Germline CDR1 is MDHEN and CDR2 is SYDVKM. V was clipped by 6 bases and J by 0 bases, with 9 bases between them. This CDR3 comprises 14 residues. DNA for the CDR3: TGTGCCAGCAGGGGGGCAGACTCTGGAAACACCATATATTTT. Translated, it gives CASRGADSGNTIYF.

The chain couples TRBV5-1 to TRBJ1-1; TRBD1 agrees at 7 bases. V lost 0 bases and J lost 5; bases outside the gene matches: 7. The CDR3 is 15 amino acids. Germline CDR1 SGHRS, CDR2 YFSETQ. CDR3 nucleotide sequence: TGCGCCAGCAGCTTGGCCGTAGGGGGCCGGACTGAAGCTTTCTTT. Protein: CASSLAVGGRTEAFF.

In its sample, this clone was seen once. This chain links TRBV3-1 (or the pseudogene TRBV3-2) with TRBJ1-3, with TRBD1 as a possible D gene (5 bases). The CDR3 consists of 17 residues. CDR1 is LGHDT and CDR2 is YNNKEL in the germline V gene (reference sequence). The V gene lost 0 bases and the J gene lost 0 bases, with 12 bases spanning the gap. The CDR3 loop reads CASSQDITGYSGNTIYF. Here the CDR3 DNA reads TGTGCCAGCAGCCAAGATATTACAGGATACTCTGGAAACACCATATATTTT.

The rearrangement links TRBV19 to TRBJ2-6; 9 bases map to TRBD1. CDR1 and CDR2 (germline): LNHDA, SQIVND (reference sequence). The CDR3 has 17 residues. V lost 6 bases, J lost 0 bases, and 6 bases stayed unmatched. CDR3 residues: CASSPGQGSSGANVLTF. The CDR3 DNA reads TGTGCCAGTAGCCCCGGACAGGGGAGCTCTGGGGCCAACGTCCTGACTTTC.

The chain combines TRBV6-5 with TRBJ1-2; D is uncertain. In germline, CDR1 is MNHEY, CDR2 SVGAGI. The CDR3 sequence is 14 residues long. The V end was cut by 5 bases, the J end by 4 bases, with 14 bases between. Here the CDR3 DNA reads TGTGCCAGCAGTCTTTACGGGTCCTTCTATGGCTACACCTTC. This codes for CASSLYGSFYGYTF.

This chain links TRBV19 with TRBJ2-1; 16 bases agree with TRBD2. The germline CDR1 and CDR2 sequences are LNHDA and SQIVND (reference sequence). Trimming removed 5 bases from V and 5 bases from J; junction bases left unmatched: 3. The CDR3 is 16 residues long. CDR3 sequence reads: CASSPGLAGGNNEQFF. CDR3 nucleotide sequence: TGTGCCAGTAGTCCGGGACTAGCGGGGGGGAACAATGAGCAGTTCTTC.

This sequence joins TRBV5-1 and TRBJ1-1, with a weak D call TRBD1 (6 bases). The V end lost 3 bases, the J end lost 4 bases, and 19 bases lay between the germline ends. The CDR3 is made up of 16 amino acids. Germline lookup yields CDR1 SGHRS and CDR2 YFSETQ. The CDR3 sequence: CASSSRGGGVGTEAFF. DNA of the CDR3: TGCGCCAGCAGCTCCCGGGGAGGGGGAGTAGGCACTGAAGCTTTCTTT.

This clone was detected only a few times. This CDR3 reads CATSDKGQGRYEQYF. DNA of the CDR3: TGTGCCACCAGTGATAAGGGACAGGGGAGGTACGAGCAGTACTTC. The gene calls are TRBV24-1 and TRBJ2-7, with 10 bases lining up with TRBD1. V lost 3 bases to trimming and J lost 4 bases; unmatched junction nucleotides: 5. Germline loops: CDR1 KGHDR, CDR2 SFDVKD. This CDR3 is built from 15 residues.

The DNA for the CDR3 is TGTGCCACGGACAGGGGACAACAGACTGGCTACACCTTC. It specifies CATDRGQQTGYTF. V is TRBV6-5 and J is TRBJ1-2, with TRBD1 matching over 9 bases. The CDR3 has 13 residues. Trimming cost V 10 bases and J 7 bases; bases outside gene matches: 10. Germline loops: CDR1 MNHEY, CDR2 SVGAGI.

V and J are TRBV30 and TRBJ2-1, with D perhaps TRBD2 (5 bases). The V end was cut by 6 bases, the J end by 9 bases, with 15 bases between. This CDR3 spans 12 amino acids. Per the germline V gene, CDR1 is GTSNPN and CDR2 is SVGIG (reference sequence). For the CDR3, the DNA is TGTGCCTGCTCCCAGGTGGCGGGTGAGCAGTTCTTC. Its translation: CACSQVAGEQFF.

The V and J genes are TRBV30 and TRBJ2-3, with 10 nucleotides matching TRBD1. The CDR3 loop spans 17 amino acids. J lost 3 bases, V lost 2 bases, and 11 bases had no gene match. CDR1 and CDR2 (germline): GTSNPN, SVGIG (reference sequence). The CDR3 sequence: CAWSLLPGTGVTDTQYF. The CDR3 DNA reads TGTGCCTGGAGTCTCCTCCCCGGGACAGGGGTTACAGATACGCAGTATTTT.

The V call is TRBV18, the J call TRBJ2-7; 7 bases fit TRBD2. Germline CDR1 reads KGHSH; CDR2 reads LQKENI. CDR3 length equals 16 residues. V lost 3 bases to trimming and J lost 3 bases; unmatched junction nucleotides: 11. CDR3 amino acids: CASSPVPASGGYEQYF. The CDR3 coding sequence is TGTGCCAGCTCACCCGTGCCGGCTAGCGGCGGCTACGAGCAGTACTTC.

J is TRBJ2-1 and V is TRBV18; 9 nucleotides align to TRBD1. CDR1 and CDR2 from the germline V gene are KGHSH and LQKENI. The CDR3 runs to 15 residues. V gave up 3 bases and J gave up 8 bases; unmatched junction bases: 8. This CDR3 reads CASSPPGTGSYEQFF. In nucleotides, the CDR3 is TGTGCCAGCTCACCCCCGGGGACAGGGAGCTATGAGCAGTTCTTC.

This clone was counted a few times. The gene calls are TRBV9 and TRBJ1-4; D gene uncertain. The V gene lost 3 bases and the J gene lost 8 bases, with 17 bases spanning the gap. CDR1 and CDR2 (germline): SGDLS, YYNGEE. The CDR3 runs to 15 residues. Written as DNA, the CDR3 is TGTGCCAGCAGCGCCCTAGGCCACGGGTTAGAAAAACTGTTTTTT. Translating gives CASSALGHGLEKLFF.

The CDR3 nucleotides are TGTGCCAGTAGCTACAGCGGCGTCGGAGCTTTCTTT. This sequence encodes CASSYSGVGAFF. The chain couples TRBV19 to TRBJ1-1; D remains unclear. Per the germline V gene, CDR1 is LNHDA and CDR2 is SQIVND (reference sequence). This CDR3 contains 12 residues. V dropped 6 bases and J dropped 10 bases, with 15 bases sitting between them.

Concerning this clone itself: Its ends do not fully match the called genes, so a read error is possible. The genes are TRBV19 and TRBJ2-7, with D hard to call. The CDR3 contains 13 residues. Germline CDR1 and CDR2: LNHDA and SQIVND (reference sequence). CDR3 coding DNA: TGTGCCAGTAGTATACGGAGCGCCTACGAGGTGTTGTTC. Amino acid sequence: CASSIRSAYEVLF.

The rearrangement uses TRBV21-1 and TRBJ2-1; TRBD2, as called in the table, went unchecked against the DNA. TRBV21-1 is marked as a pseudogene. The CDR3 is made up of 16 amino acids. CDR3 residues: CADRTSGDSSYNEQFF. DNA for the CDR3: TGTGCCGATCGGACTAGCGGGGACTCTTCCTACAATGAGCAGTTCTTC.

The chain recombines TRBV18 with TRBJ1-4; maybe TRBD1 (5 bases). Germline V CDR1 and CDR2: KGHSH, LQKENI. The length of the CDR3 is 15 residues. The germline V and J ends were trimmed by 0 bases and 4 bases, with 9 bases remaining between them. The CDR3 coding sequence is TGTGCCAGCTCACCACCGACAGCTCATAATGAAAAACTGTTTTTT. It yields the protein CASSPPTAHNEKLFF.

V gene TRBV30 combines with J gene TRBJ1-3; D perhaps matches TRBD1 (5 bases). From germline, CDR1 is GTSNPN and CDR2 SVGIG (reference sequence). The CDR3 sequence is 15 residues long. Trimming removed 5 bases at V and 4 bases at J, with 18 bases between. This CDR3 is CAWGAQTIGGNTIYF. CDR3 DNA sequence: TGTGCCTGGGGGGCCCAGACAATTGGAGGAAACACCATATATTTT.

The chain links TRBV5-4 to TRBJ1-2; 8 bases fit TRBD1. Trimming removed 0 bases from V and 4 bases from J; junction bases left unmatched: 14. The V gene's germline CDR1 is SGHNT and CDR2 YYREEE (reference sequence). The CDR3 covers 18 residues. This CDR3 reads CASSLDLPAGGAIYGYTF. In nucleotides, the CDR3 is TGTGCCAGCAGCTTGGATCTTCCGGCAGGGGGCGCGATCTATGGCTACACCTTC.

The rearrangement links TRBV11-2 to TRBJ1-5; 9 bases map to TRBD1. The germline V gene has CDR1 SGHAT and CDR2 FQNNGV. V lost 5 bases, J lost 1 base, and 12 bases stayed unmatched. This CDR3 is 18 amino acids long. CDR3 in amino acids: CASSPGPGTGISNQPQHF. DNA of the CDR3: TGTGCCAGCAGCCCAGGTCCCGGGACAGGGATAAGCAATCAGCCCCAGCATTTT.

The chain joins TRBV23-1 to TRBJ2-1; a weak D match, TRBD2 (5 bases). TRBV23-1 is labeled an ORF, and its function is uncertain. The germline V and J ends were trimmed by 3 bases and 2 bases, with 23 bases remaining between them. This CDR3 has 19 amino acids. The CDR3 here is CASSQAPMGLREPYNEQFF. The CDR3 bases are TGCGCCAGCAGTCAGGCCCCCATGGGTCTCCGGGAACCCTACAATGAGCAGTTCTTC.

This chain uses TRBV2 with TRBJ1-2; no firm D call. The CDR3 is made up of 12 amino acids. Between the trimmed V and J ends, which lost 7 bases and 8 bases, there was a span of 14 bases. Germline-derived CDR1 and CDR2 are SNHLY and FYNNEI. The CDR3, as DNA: TGTGCCAGCACCCGAATACGAGAGGGCTACACCTTC. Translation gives CASTRIREGYTF.